These 3 T cell receptor beta chains came from one sample sequenced in a study of cytomegalovirus exposure and HLA in healthy donors. Repertoires were generated with immunoSEQ multiplex PCR, while TCRdb's copy carries only in-frame clones and drops some. The sample includes some 150,000 clones, roughly 86% seen only once; the top ten take less than 3%. Sequences were obtained from PBMCs. These TCRs come from a man aged 18 to 30 in good health and CMV-seropositive.

The chain links TRBV5-6 to TRBJ1-6; TRBD1 might be the D (6 bases). V gave up 4 bases and J gave up 6 bases, with 14 bases separating them. The CDR3 spans 15 residues. Germline loops: CDR1 SGHDT, CDR2 YYEEEE. The CDR3 sequence is CASSLGAPLNSPLHF. The CDR3 DNA follows: TGTGCCAGCAGCCTGGGGGCCCCCCTTAATTCACCCCTCCACTTT.

CDR3 residues: CASSLADRGPPYEQYF. CDR3 nucleotide sequence: TGTGCCAGCAGCTTAGCCGACAGGGGGCCACCCTACGAGCAGTACTTC. The rearrangement joins TRBV13 to TRBJ2-7; 10 nucleotides match TRBD1. The J segment lost 2 bases and the V segment lost 1 base, leaving 5 bases of the junction unmatched. The CDR3 is 16 residues long. Germline CDR1 PRHDT, CDR2 FYEKMQ (reference sequence).

This clone was picked up a small number of times. The J gene is TRBJ2-7, the V gene TRBV2, with D possibly being TRBD2 (6 bases). Between the trimmed V and J ends, which lost 8 bases and 4 bases, there was a span of 12 bases. Germline V CDR1 and CDR2: SNHLY, FYNNEI. The CDR3 loop spans 12 amino acids. The CDR3 sequence is CASASRGYEQYF. The CDR3 DNA reads as TGTGCCAGCGCGTCCCGGGGGTACGAGCAGTACTTC.